This TCR beta chain is from a study of Ad26.COV2.S vaccination and SARS-CoV-2 variants (dated by TCRdb to about 2021). Some background on the complete study: Donors in the vaccine arm were drawn from COV1001, a phase I-IIa trial of Ad26.COV2.S in healthy adults that was multicentre, randomized, double-blind and placebo-controlled. Dosing of Ad26.COV2.S was intramuscular, at either 5x10^10 or 1x10^11 viral particles, delivered as one shot or as two shots spaced 56 days apart. The specificity and breadth of SARS-CoV-2-reactive T cell receptors after Ad26.COV2.S vaccination were assessed by TCRbeta repertoire sequencing. A total of approximately 30 samples were included in the TCR-sequenced set, comprising roughly 19 Ad26.COV2.S vaccine recipients, 5 placebo recipients and 8 SARS-CoV-2 convalescent individuals. Trial participants were randomized into five groups of five: low-dose or high-dose Ad26.COV2.S given once or twice, or placebo on both occasions. Blinding of investigators to trial group allocation was maintained during experiments and outcome assessment. What the authors observed across the whole study: After vaccination, substantial breadth of spike-specific CD8+ and CD4+ T cell responses was reported. The authors noted that total T cell responses may have been underestimated by the TCR breadth and depth analyses. The study was not powered to compare responses between vaccine doses or regimens. Non-spike TCR breadth was comparable between vaccine and placebo recipients, consistent with the vaccine containing only spike. Higher spike-specific TCR breadth was observed in Ad26.COV2.S recipients than in placebo recipients (P = 0.0014).

The immunoSEQ Assay was used to sequence TCRbeta CDR3 regions. After extraction, genomic DNA underwent amplification by bias-controlled multiplex PCR, followed by high-throughput sequencing. As for the authors' bioinformatics: To quantify the absolute abundance of every unique TCRbeta CDR3 region, sequences were collapsed and filtered. T cell fraction was estimated by normalizing TCRbeta template counts to usable DNA, with usable DNA measured through amplification of reference genes found in all nucleated cells. Repertoire TCRs were annotated as SARS-CoV-2-specific by exact matching of V gene, CDR3 amino acid sequence and J gene to a known reactive TCR set. The reference SARS-CoV-2 TCR set was derived from MIRA and filtered for enrichment in COVID-19-positive ImmuneCODE repertoires, a step that removed public or cross-reactive TCRs. Using the MIRA antigens, annotated TCRs were further analysed by specific ORF or by position within an ORF. Breadth was defined as the number of annotated unique rearrangements divided by the total number of unique productive rearrangements, and depth was defined as the summed frequency of the annotated unique rearrangements. Two-sided Wilcoxon rank-sum tests were used to compare TCR breadth between groups. TCRdb took over this immuneACCESS table, retaining in-frame rearrangements with V and J assigned. Such tables are incomplete; in checked studies, under half of the missing clones stem from an unresolved V gene, and the remainder is unexplained. V and J calls and clone size come straight from that table; D and trimming were deduced from the DNA. The sample table contains a few hundred thousand clones; only one count was recorded for roughly 87% of them. Roughly 4.3% of the sample is held by the ten biggest clonotypes.

With respect to this clone: Its antigen remains unidentified. Base qualities are not recorded, but no much larger clone differs from it by a single base.

The treatment or condition label, read with the paper, signifies: approximately 18 received Ad26.COV2.S at low or high dose, single or two shots; five or six received placebo; per-sample allocation not given. For vaccine and placebo recipients, repertoires were sequenced using samples collected on day 63 after the first injection. In Cohort 1b, fewer than 30 adults aged 18-55 years were enrolled at a single site in Boston, USA, between 29 July and 7 August 2020. As a vaccine, Ad26.COV2.S was a replication-incompetent adenovirus type 26 vector that expressed a prefusion-stabilized SARS-CoV-2 spike protein derived from the original Wuhan strain. The sample was peripheral blood, taken in a trial of Ad26.COV2.S vaccine versus placebo. This clonotype was obtained from a person between 18 and 60 years old who received the Ad26.COV2.S COVID-19 vaccine or a placebo.

CDR3 protein: CASSRRPSAGQETQYF. The DNA sequence is as follows: TGTGCCAGCAGCCGACGGCCCTCGGCGGGGCAAGAGACCCAGTACTTC. The chain joins TRBV2 to TRBJ2-5, with TRBD2 perhaps the D gene, on 6 matching bases. At the junction V is shortened by 6 bases and J by 2 bases, with 19 bases in between. The CDR3 goes from the cysteine to the phenylalanine over 16 residues. The only DNA kept is the CDR3, 48 bases in frame from the first base. As encoded in the germline V gene, CDR1 is SNHLY while CDR2 is FYNNEI.